This T cell receptor beta chain originates from a study of T cell clonality in common variable immunodeficiency (dated by TCRdb to the mid-2010s). Predominantly Caucasian heritage was noted among both the CVID patients and the healthy controls. Heparinized peripheral whole blood samples of roughly 5 to 9 ml were obtained from each donor. Genomic DNA from adults with common variable immune deficiency (CVID) and from healthy adult controls was used to sequence TCRbeta CDR3 repertoires. A total of 22 healthy adult volunteers (approximately 12 female and ten or so male; age range about 20 to 70 years, mean age around 35) were included in the control group. Diluted blood was subjected to density centrifugation over Hypaque 1077 or Ficoll-Paque for isolation of peripheral blood mononuclear cells. Unsorted mononuclear cells served as the source of genomic DNA, which was extracted either by Qiagen column purification or by a centrifugation-based method.

CVID samples and control samples contributed equivalent amounts of genomic DNA as sequencing input. For every sample, a 60 bp segment covering the rearranged TCRbeta CDR3 region was amplified and then sequenced. TCRbeta amplification used the immunoSEQ assay, a bias-corrected multiplex PCR with high-throughput sequencing. Regarding the original processing steps: Every unique nucleotide sequence was considered a clone and was annotated with V, D and J genes, copy number and frequency. Sequences were labeled productive if in frame, and non-productive if out of frame or containing stop codons. As previously described, clonality was calculated on the basis of Shannon's entropy. Mean CDR3 Kyte-Doolittle hydropathy was derived from the predicted amino acid sequences of productive clones. Hierarchical clustering of scaled V gene usage was performed with the R hclust function using Manhattan distance and complete linkage. Sharing of clones by CDR3 amino acid sequence was evaluated by resampling 12 repertoires per group over 100 rounds. The repertoires were searched for fewer than 75 published EBV-specific TCRbeta sequences and 245 published CMV-specific TCRbeta sequences. Analysis left out a couple of CVID samples that produced under 10,000 sequences, so 35 to 50 CVID repertoires remained. TCRdb stores this immuneACCESS table with in-frame sequences only. Part of the clones is absent; in the studies checked, under half of the shortfall reflects unresolved V genes, and no reason is known for the rest. V and J calls and clone size follow that table, whereas D and trimming were derived from the DNA. This sample holds 80,000 or so clones in total, without any singletons. Around 0.87% of the sample is in the top ten clones.

Study-level results and caveats: CVID subjects shared fewer TCRbeta clones with each other than healthy controls did (p < 0.0001). Even though DNA input was the same, control samples had an average of around 78,000 unique sequences each, compared with roughly 30,000 in CVID samples. Patient heterogeneity within the CVID cohort put limits on correlating repertoire features with clinical complications. According to the authors, figuring out what caused the increased clonality in CVID would require sequencing the repertoires of T cell subpopulations. Increased TCRbeta clonality was found in CVID subjects compared with healthy controls (t-test p = 0.018), with the increase being most characteristic of about a third of subjects. CVID TCRbeta sequences were reported to have fewer deletions and N-nucleotide insertions and to lack highly modified clones with 13 or more V deletions.

In its sample, this clone was seen many times. The antigen this receptor binds is unknown. The missing CDR3 end, 3 residues past where the read stops, is filled in from the germline J gene. From the germline V gene, CDR1 is SGHTA and CDR2 is FQGNSA. From the cysteine through the phenylalanine, the CDR3 covers 15 amino acids. Only the CDR3 bases that were read are kept: 36 of them, in frame from base 1. V lost 6 bases and J lost 0 bases, and the count of bases not matched to a germline gene is 5. The chain was built from TRBV7-2 and TRBJ1-5, and TRBD1 matches 7 of the central bases. Sequences were obtained from peripheral blood mononuclear cells. The sequence derives from a person aged 18-69 years in good health. This receptor has the CDR3 CASREDRASNQPQHF. The covered CDR3 bases are TGTGCCAGCAGGGAAGACAGGGCTAGCAATCAGCCC.